The source of this TCR beta chain is a study of blood T cell repertoires in COVID-19. Turning to the study itself: COVID-19 samples from acute and convalescent phases originated in the United States, Italy and Spain. The analysed material was cDNA or gDNA that came from T cells, B-cell-depleted T cells, or PBMCs.

J was trimmed by 6 bases and V by 0 bases; bases with no gene match: 9. CDR3 length: 16 residues. The germline CDR1 and CDR2 sequences are SGDLS and YYNGEE. Seattle researchers signed up patients amid active infection and tracked them longitudinally. As processed by the authors: Estimated nucleated cell counts came from reference gene primer amplification. Assay: immunoSEQ multiplex PCR; the TCRdb copy retains only in-frame clones and omits some. V, J and clone size were drawn from that table, and D and trimming were deduced from the DNA. The table has 150,000 to 200,000 clones, roughly 81% seen once.

The sequence was obtained from a woman aged 45-60 years with COVID-19, enrolled during active disease. The chain links TRBV9 to TRBJ2-3, with TRBD2 matching 8 bases. Sample: peripheral blood. CDR3 in DNA: TGTGCCAGCAGCGTAGCAGTCCGGGGGGGCTTTGATACGCAGTATTTT. Encoded protein: CASSVAVRGGFDTQYF.